This T cell receptor beta chain is drawn from a study of Ad26.COV2.S vaccination and SARS-CoV-2 variants. This clone has only a few counts. Treatment of the sample: some 20 received Ad26.COV2.S at low or high dose, single or two shots; several received placebo; per-sample allocation not given. Collection of the samples took place on day 63 after the first injection of vaccine or placebo. Boston provided a donor who was an adult aged 18-55 years. CDR1 and CDR2 from the germline V gene are SGDLS and YYNGEE. The CDR3 has 14 amino acids. V was shortened by 2 bases and J by 4 bases, with 10 bases between the two germline ends. Assay used: immunoSEQ multiplex PCR; TCRdb lists only in-frame clones, some missing. Of 350,000 to 550,000 clones in the sample, 89% were seen once.

This TCR derives from a person aged 18-65 years who received the Ad26.COV2.S COVID-19 vaccine or a placebo. The rearrangement links TRBV9 to TRBJ2-1, with unresolved D. Sequences were derived from peripheral blood, sampled in a trial of Ad26.COV2.S vaccine versus placebo. Written as DNA, the CDR3 is TGTGCCAGCAGCGTGAGCCCGACTTACAATGAGCAGTTCTTC. Translating gives CASSVSPTYNEQFF.